This section outlines one T cell receptor beta chain sequence together with its context. The CDR3 contains 15 residues. CDR1 SGHRS and CDR2 YFSETQ come from the germline V gene. V shed 4 bases and J shed 0 bases, with 8 bases lying between them. Original processing methods: Amplifying reference gene primers gave estimates of nucleated cell counts. Only in-frame clones appear in the TCRdb table, and some are missing; sequencing was by immunoSEQ multiplex PCR. The V and J calls and clone size come from that table; D and trimming were worked out from the DNA. The top ten clones hold under 20% of a sample with just over 90,000 clones, roughly 79% of them seen once. This sample is drawn from a study of blood T cell repertoires in COVID-19. Background on the study: Material from acute and convalescent COVID-19 was sourced from the United States, Italy and Spain. Nucleic acid was either cDNA or gDNA, and it came from T cells, B-cell-depleted T cells, or PBMCs.

The clonotype originates from a human donor in a cohort sampled during active COVID-19. The sample consisted of peripheral blood. The chain employs TRBV5-1 and TRBJ1-6; no definite D call. Here the CDR3 reads CASSVTDSYNSPLHF. The CDR3 DNA reads as TGCGCCAGCAGCGTGACTGACTCCTATAATTCACCCCTCCACTTT.